A single sample gave rise to the 26 T cell receptor beta chains below, sequenced in a study of blood T cell repertoires in COVID-19. TCRdb's table, derived via immunoSEQ multiplex PCR, lists solely in-frame clones and lacks some. The sample has 210,000 or so clones; about 88% are singletons. Specimen: peripheral blood. These receptors were obtained from a woman aged 40 to 55 who had recovered from COVID-19.

Only a few counts were recorded for this clone. The chain is built from TRBV2 and TRBJ1-3; 7 bases agree with TRBD1. The CDR3 loop spans 14 amino acids. The J segment lost 2 bases and the V segment lost 7 bases, leaving 5 bases of the junction unmatched. Germline V gene sequence: CDR1 SNHLY, CDR2 FYNNEI. This CDR3 reads CASTGQVTGNTIYF. The CDR3, as DNA: TGTGCCAGCACCGGACAGGTCACTGGAAACACCATATATTTT. The full variable domain, completed using reference TRBV2 and TRBJ1-3, is EPEVTQTPSHQVTQMGQEVILRCVPISNHLYFYWYRQILGQKVEFLVSFYNNEISEKSEIFDDQFSVERPDGSNFTLKIRSTKLEDSAMYFCASTGQVTGNTIYFGEGSWLTVV.

This rearrangement joins TRBV28 to TRBJ1-1; 10 bases align to TRBD1. Germline lookup yields CDR1 MDHEN and CDR2 SYDVKM. The CDR3 runs 16 residues. V shed 6 bases and J 1 base; nucleotides not matched to a gene: 8. CDR3 sequence: CASRRTGGFPNTEAFF. CDR3 bases: TGTGCCAGCAGGAGGACAGGGGGTTTTCCGAACACTGAAGCTTTCTTT.

DNA of the CDR3: TGTGCCAGCAGCCCTCTCGGACTGTACGAGCAGTACTTC. The encoded protein is CASSPLGLYEQYF. The gene calls are TRBV3-1 (or the pseudogene TRBV3-2) and TRBJ2-7; TRBD2 is a possible D gene (5 bases). The CDR3 has 13 amino acids. Trimming took off 4 bases at V and 4 bases at J, with 11 bases between the two ends. The germline CDR1 and CDR2 sequences are LGHDT and YNNKEL (reference sequence).

DNA of the CDR3: TGTGCCAGCAGTTCATTTGAGGAGCAGTACTTC. It specifies CASSSFEEQYF. This rearrangement joins TRBV28 to TRBJ2-7; D unclear. V shed 4 bases and J shed 7 bases, with 8 bases lying between them. Germline CDR1 reads MDHEN; CDR2 reads SYDVKM. This CDR3 spans 11 amino acids.

This clone was counted once. The rearrangement uses TRBV5-5 and TRBJ1-2, with D unclear. CDR1 and CDR2 from the germline V gene are SGHKS and YYEKEE (reference sequence). V was cut by 2 bases and J by 2 bases, with 13 bases left in between. The CDR3 is made up of 15 amino acids. CDR3 sequence (DNA): TGTGCCAGCAGCTTCCCCGGACGGGAGAACTATGGCTACACCTTC. It specifies CASSFPGRENYGYTF.

The chain joins TRBV4-2 to TRBJ1-3, with TRBD1 matching over 7 bases. The CDR3 contains 18 residues. The ends lost 1 base at V and 5 bases at J; junction bases unmatched: 14. Germline V gives CDR1 LGHNA, CDR2 YNFKEQ. In nucleotides, the CDR3 is TGTGCCAGCAGCCAAGCTAATGTTGGACAGGTAGGGCGAAACACCATATATTTT. It is translated as CASSQANVGQVGRNTIYF.

This clone was picked up a small number of times. This sequence joins TRBV3-1 (or the pseudogene TRBV3-2) and TRBJ1-2; no definite D call. Germline loops: CDR1 LGHDT, CDR2 YNNKEL (reference sequence). Trimming left V 4 bases short and J 4 bases short, with 19 bases between. The CDR3 runs to 16 residues. CDR3 nucleotides: TGTGCCAGCAGCCTAAGAGAAGGTACACAGCTCTATGGCTACACCTTC. This encodes CASSLREGTQLYGYTF.

The chain combines TRBV6-6 with TRBJ1-2; D possibly corresponds to TRBD1 (5 bases). CDR1 and CDR2 (germline): MNHNY, SVGAGI (reference sequence). The CDR3 is made up of 12 amino acids. Trimming shortened V by 8 bases and J by 4 bases, and 11 bases separated the two germline ends. In DNA form, the CDR3 reads TGTGCCAGCGCGACAGCGGGCTATGGCTACACCTTC. Its protein is CASATAGYGYTF.

The CDR3 DNA follows: TGCGCCAGCAGCGTAGAACCCCGGAGGGACAGGGGGCGAGAGACCCAGTACTTC. This encodes CASSVEPRRDRGRETQYF. The J gene is TRBJ2-5, the V gene TRBV5-1, with 12 bases aligning to TRBD1. The CDR3 length is 18 residues. Germline assignment: CDR1 SGHRS and CDR2 YFSETQ. Germline trimming cut 4 bases from V and 4 bases from J; bases unmatched to any gene: 14.

V gene TRBV11-3 combines with J gene TRBJ2-1; 7 bases are shared with TRBD2. V lost 0 bases to trimming and J lost 10 bases; unmatched junction nucleotides: 9. The germline CDR1 and CDR2 sequences are SGHNT and YENEEA. The length of the CDR3 is 15 residues. DNA for the CDR3: TGTGCCAGCAGCTTAGATCCCAGCGGGATGTCCGAGCAGTTCTTC. Translated: CASSLDPSGMSEQFF.

The gene calls are TRBV6-5 and TRBJ2-1, with 12 positions matching TRBD2. Germline lookup yields CDR1 MNHEY and CDR2 SVGAGI. J was trimmed by 10 bases and V by 5 bases; bases with no gene match: 6. CDR3 size: 14 residues. The CDR3 protein is CASSRLAGEGEQFF. DNA of the CDR3: TGTGCCAGCAGTAGACTAGCGGGGGAGGGGGAGCAGTTCTTC.

As regards this clone: Sequence at one end of the junction differs from germline and may be a read error. The V call is TRBV7-3, the J call TRBJ1-1, with a possible D match to TRBD1 (5 bases). CDR3 size: 17 residues. Germline assignment: CDR1 SGHTA and CDR2 FQGTGA. The CDR3 sequence: CASSLNPTGGVNTEAFF. The DNA for the CDR3 is TGCGCCAGCAGCTTAAACCCAACGGGGGGGGTCAATACTGAAGCTTTCTTT.

The rearrangement links TRBV3-1 (or the pseudogene TRBV3-2) to TRBJ2-7; 10 positions match TRBD2. The V gene's germline CDR1 is LGHDT and CDR2 YNNKEL (reference sequence). This CDR3 has 17 residues. V was clipped by 3 bases and J by 0 bases; unmatched bases: 8. The CDR3 loop reads CASSHRLAGPGSYEQYF. In DNA, the CDR3 is TGTGCCAGCAGCCACAGACTAGCGGGTCCGGGCTCCTACGAGCAGTACTTC.

The chain links TRBV4-2 to TRBJ2-3, with 10 nucleotides matching TRBD2. With V trimmed by 1 base and J by 5 bases, 0 bases remained unmatched. Germline-derived CDR1 and CDR2 are LGHNA and YNFKEQ. This CDR3 spans 14 amino acids. The DNA of the CDR3 is TGTGCCAGCAGCCAAGGACTAGCGGGAGATACGCAGTATTTT. This translates into CASSQGLAGDTQYF.

The genes are TRBV19 and TRBJ1-5, with 9 bases aligning to TRBD1. V dropped 3 bases and J dropped 16; count of bases not matched to a gene: 16. The CDR3 runs 15 residues. Germline CDR1 is LNHDA and CDR2 is SQIVND (reference sequence). CDR3 sequence: CASSITSGTGTGKHF. Here the CDR3 DNA reads TGTGCCAGTAGTATCACGAGCGGAACCGGGACAGGGAAACATTTT.

This clone occurred once. V and J are TRBV11-2 and TRBJ1-3, with 7 bases fitting TRBD1. The V gene end was trimmed by 5 bases and the J gene end by 0 bases; junction bases not matched to a gene: 7. CDR1 is SGHAT and CDR2 is FQNNGV in the germline V gene. This CDR3 region has 16 residues. The CDR3 loop is CASSVDRPDSGNTIYF. In DNA form, the CDR3 reads TGTGCCAGCAGCGTGGACAGGCCAGACTCTGGAAACACCATATATTTT.

This clone was seen only a few times. The rearrangement joins TRBV5-1 to TRBJ1-2; D possibly corresponds to TRBD1 (5 bases). CDR1 and CDR2 (germline): SGHRS, YFSETQ. This CDR3 has 13 residues. Trimming stripped 4 bases from V and 2 bases from J, with 9 bases between. CDR3 loop: CASSPGGNYGYTF. The CDR3 DNA sequence: TGCGCCAGCAGCCCGGGGGGGAACTATGGCTACACCTTC.

The rearrangement uses TRBV18 and TRBJ2-1, with TRBD2 identical over 9 bases. Per germline, CDR1 KGHSH and CDR2 LQKENI. V lost 9 bases and J lost 5; bases outside the gene matches: 11. The CDR3 is 15 residues long. This chain's CDR3 is CASPPGAGGHNEQFF. CDR3 DNA sequence: TGTGCCAGTCCACCGGGGGCGGGAGGGCACAATGAGCAGTTCTTC. The entire variable domain, with the rest obtained from reference TRBV18 and TRBJ2-1, is as follows: NAGVMQNPRHLVRRRGQEARLRCSPMKGHSHVYWYRQLPEEGLKFMVYLQKENIIDESGMPKERFSAEFPKEGPSILRIQQVVRGDSAAYFCASPPGAGGHNEQFFGPGTRLTVL.

This clone was counted a single time. The V call is TRBV7-2, the J call TRBJ2-7; D possibly corresponds to TRBD1 (7 bases). The V and J ends lost 0 bases and 2 bases respectively, with 11 bases between them. The CDR3 is made up of 15 amino acids. CDR1 and CDR2 from the germline V gene are SGHTA and FQGNSA. The CDR3 here is CASSLARGQTYEQYF. CDR3 coding DNA: TGTGCCAGCAGCTTAGCGCGGGGACAGACCTACGAGCAGTACTTC.

The chain uses TRBV7-6 and TRBJ2-1; the match to TRBD2 covers 15 bases. The germline V gene encodes CDR1 SGHVS and CDR2 FNYEAQ. The CDR3 runs 16 residues. V was clipped by 5 bases and J by 8 bases; unmatched bases: 7. The DNA of the CDR3 is TGTGCCAGCAGCCCGAACGGACTAGCGGGAGGGCATGAGCAGTTCTTC. Protein product: CASSPNGLAGGHEQFF.

This clone has only one observation. The chain couples TRBV18 to TRBJ1-5; possibly TRBD1 for D (5 bases). Trimming took off 3 bases at V and 6 bases at J, with 9 bases between the two ends. Germline-derived CDR1 and CDR2 are KGHSH and LQKENI. The CDR3 has 13 residues. Here the CDR3 reads CASSPEGRQPQHF. The CDR3 coding sequence is TGTGCCAGCTCACCGGAGGGGCGTCAGCCCCAGCATTTT.

The count of this clone is one. The V call is TRBV6-2 or TRBV6-3, the J call TRBJ1-1; D remains unclear. The CDR3 runs 15 residues. V lost 0 bases, J lost 0 bases, and 8 bases lay in between. From germline, CDR1 is MNHEY and CDR2 SVGEGT. The CDR3 region is CASSYSQIMNTEAFF. In DNA, the CDR3 is TGTGCCAGCAGTTACTCGCAGATCATGAACACTGAAGCTTTCTTT.

The V gene is TRBV13, the J gene TRBJ1-4; 8 bases are a match to TRBD1. Germline CDR1 reads PRHDT; CDR2 reads FYEKMQ (reference sequence). The V and J ends lost 6 bases and 3 bases, in that order; junction bases with no gene match: 3. This CDR3 is 14 amino acids long. CDR3 DNA: TGTGCCAGCAGGCAGACAGGGGCTAATGAAAAACTGTTTTTT. This translates into CASRQTGANEKLFF.

The chain employs TRBV6-5 and TRBJ1-5; 7 bases line up with TRBD1. The ends lost 2 bases at V and 6 bases at J; junction bases unmatched: 4. Germline CDR1 is MNHEY and CDR2 is SVGAGI. The CDR3 extends over 14 amino acids. The CDR3 loop reads CASSYQGGRQPQHF. For the CDR3, the DNA is TGTGCCAGCAGTTACCAGGGGGGCCGTCAGCCCCAGCATTTT.

The chain joins TRBV19 to TRBJ2-5, with a tentative D call TRBD2 (6 bases). The CDR3 runs to 14 residues. Germline CDR1 LNHDA, CDR2 SQIVND (reference sequence). The V gene lost 3 bases and the J gene lost 1 base, with 9 bases spanning the gap. The CDR3 protein is CASSIGGGQETQYF. The CDR3 coding sequence is TGTGCCAGTAGTATCGGGGGAGGCCAAGAGACCCAGTACTTC.

The CDR3 DNA is TGCGCCAGCGAGCTTTGGGGACTAGCGGGTAGTAATGAGCAGTTCTTC. Its translation is CASELWGLAGSNEQFF. V and J are TRBV5-1 and TRBJ2-1; 12 nucleotides line up with TRBD2. Germline V gene lookup returns CDR1 SGHRS and CDR2 YFSETQ. The CDR3 extends over 16 amino acids. Trimming at V came to 7 bases and at J to 7 bases, leaving 12 bases not matched to a gene.